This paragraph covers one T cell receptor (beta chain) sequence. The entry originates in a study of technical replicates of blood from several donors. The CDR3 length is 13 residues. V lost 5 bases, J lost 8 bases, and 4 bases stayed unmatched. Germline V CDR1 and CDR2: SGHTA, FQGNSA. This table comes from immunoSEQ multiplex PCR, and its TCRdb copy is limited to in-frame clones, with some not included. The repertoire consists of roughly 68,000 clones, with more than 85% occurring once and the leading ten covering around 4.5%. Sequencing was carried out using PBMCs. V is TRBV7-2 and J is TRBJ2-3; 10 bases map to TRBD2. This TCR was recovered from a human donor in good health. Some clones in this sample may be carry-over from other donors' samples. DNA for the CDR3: TGTGCCAGCAGCGTAGGACTAGCGGCTACGCAGTATTTT. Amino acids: CASSVGLAATQYF.